Detailed here is one TCR beta chain. Trimming stripped 5 bases from V and 6 bases from J, with 11 bases between. The germline V gene encodes CDR1 MDHEN and CDR2 SYDVKM. The CDR3 is made up of 12 amino acids. These data are taken from a study of blood T cell repertoires in COVID-19. Measured with immunoSEQ multiplex PCR; TCRdb has only the in-frame clones, and not every one. The data contain about 270,000 clones, more than 80% of them singletons. Sample: PBMCs or T cells enriched from blood (not recorded which). The chain links TRBV28 to TRBJ2-7; TRBD2 is a possible D gene (5 bases). The source is a woman in her thirties with acute COVID-19. The CDR3 loop reads CASSEGPGEQYF. In DNA form, the CDR3 reads TGTGCCAGCAGTGAGGGCCCGGGCGAGCAGTACTTC.